The clone carrying this T cell receptor (beta chain) occurred once. What it binds is unknown. This sample is drawn from a study of blood T cells in healthy people across ages. Findings and limits, study-wide: The fall in TCR beta diversity per million T cells was roughly linear with age. The CMV status of each donor remained undetermined, and this could have confounded shifts in expanded clonotypes.

For the second PCR, which ran for about 6 to 12 cycles, a sample-barcoded 5' primer and a J-beta primer mix were used. TCRdb analysed the 5' RACE reads with MiXCR anew, one entry per CDR3 protein. The table records approximately 900,000 distinct CDR3 sequences, roughly 43% of them present only once. PBMCs, at least 6.5 million per sample, were isolated. V was pared by 6 bases and J by 6 bases, with 8 bases of the junction left unmatched. In germline, CDR1 is MNHEY, CDR2 SVGEGT. CDR3 length equals 14 residues. The source material was blood. This chain joins TRBV6-2 or TRBV6-3 and TRBJ1-5; 7 nucleotides line up with TRBD1. The receptor was derived from a man aged 30 to 39 in good health. CDR3 DNA: TGTGCCAGCAGGCAACTGGGACAGACTCAGCCCCAGCATTTT. It translates to CASRQLGQTQPQHF.